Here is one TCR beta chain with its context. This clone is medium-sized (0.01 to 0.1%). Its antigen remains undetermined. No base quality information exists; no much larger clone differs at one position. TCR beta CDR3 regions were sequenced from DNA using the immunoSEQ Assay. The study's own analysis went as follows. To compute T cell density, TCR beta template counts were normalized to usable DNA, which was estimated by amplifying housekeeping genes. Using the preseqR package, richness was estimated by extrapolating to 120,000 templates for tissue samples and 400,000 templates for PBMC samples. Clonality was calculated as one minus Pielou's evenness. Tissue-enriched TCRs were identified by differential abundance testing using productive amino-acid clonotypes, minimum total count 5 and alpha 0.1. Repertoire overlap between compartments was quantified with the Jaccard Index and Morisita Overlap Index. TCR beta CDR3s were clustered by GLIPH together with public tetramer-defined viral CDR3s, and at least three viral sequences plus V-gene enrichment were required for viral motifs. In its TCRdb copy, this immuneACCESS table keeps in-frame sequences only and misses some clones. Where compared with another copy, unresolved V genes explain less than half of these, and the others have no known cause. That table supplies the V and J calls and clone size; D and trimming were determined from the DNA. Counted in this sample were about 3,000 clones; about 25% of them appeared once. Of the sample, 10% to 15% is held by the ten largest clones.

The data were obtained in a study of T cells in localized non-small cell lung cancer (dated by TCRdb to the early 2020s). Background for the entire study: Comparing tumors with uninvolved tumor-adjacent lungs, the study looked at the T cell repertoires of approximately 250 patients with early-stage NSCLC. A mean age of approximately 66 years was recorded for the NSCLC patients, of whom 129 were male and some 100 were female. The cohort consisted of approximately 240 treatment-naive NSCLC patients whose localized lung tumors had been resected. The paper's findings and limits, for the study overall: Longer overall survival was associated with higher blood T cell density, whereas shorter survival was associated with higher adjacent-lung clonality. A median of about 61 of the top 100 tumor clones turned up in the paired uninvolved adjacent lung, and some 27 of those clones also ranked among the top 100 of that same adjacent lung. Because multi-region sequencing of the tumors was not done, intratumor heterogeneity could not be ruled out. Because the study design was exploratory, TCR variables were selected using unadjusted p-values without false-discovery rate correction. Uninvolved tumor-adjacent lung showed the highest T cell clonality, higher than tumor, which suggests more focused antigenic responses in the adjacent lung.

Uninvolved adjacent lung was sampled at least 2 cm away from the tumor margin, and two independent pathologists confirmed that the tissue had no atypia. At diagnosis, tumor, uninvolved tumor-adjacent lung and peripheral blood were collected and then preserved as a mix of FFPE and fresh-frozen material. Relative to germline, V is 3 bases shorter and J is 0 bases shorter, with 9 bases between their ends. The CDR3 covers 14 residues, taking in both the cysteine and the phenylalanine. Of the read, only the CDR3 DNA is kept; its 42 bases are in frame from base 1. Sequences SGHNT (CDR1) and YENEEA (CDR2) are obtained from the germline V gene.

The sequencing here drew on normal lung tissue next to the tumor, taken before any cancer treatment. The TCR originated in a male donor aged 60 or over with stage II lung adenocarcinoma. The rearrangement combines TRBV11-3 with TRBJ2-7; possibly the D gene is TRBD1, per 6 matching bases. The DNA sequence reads TGTGCCAGCAGCTTCGGACAGTACTCCTACGAGCAGTACTTC. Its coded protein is CASSFGQYSYEQYF.